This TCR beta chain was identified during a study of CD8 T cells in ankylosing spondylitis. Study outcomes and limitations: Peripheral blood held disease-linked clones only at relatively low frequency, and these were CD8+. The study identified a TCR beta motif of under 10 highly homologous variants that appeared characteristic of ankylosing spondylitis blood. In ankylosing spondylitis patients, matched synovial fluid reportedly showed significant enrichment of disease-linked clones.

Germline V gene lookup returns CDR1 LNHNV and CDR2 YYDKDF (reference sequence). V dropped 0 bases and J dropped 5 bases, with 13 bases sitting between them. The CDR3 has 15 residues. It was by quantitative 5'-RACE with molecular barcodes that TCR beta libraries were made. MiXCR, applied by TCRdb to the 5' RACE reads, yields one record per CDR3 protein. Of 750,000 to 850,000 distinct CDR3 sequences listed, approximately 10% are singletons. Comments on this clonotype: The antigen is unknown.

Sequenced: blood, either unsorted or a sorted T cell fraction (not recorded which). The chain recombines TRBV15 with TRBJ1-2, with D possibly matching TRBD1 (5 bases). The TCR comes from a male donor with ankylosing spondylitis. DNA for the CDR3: TGTGCCACCAGCAGAGATATGGGGGTGGGATATGGCTACACCTTC. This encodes CATSRDMGVGYGYTF.